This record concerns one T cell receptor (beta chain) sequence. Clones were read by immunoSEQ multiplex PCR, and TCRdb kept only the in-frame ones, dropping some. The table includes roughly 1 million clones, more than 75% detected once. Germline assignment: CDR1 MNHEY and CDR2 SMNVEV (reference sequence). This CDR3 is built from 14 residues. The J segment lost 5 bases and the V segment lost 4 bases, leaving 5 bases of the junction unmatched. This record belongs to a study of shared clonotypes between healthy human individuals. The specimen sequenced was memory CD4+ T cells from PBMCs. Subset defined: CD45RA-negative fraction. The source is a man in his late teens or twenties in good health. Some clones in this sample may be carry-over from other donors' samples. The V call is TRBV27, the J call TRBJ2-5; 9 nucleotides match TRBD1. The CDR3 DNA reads TGTGCCAGCAGTTCCCGGACAGGGGCCGAGACCCAGTACTTC. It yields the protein CASSSRTGAETQYF.